The 7 T cell receptor beta chains listed next were all sequenced from one sample in a study of cytomegalovirus exposure and HLA in healthy donors. Sequencing used immunoSEQ multiplex PCR; TCRdb keeps in-frame clones, though not all of them. Among 100,000 to 150,000 clones, 80% to 90% were seen once, and the ten largest hold about 1%. The source material was PBMCs. The receptor source for this set is a woman between 18 and 30 years old in good health and CMV-seronegative.

This clone showed up just a few times. The CDR3 DNA reads TGTGCCAGCAGCCCTTCGACCCTGGGGGGCTATGGCTACACCTTC. Its protein is CASSPSTLGGYGYTF. This chain links TRBV7-9 with TRBJ1-2; perhaps TRBD1 as D (5 bases). V gave up 5 bases and J gave up 4 bases, with 17 bases separating them. Germline CDR1 and CDR2: SEHNR and FQNEAQ (reference sequence). This CDR3 is 15 amino acids long.

The V gene is TRBV18, the J gene TRBJ1-1; no clear D. Germline V gene lookup returns CDR1 KGHSH and CDR2 LQKENI. Between the trimmed V and J ends, which lost 3 bases and 3 bases, there was a span of 8 bases. This CDR3 is built from 13 residues. CDR3 in DNA: TGTGCCAGCTCACCCGCAGAGGACACTGAAGCTTTCTTT. Its translation: CASSPAEDTEAFF.

This chain links TRBV28 with TRBJ2-3, with D tentatively TRBD2 (5 bases). From germline, CDR1 is MDHEN and CDR2 SYDVKM. V lost 6 bases, J lost 4 bases, and 17 bases lay in between. The CDR3 loop spans 15 amino acids. The CDR3 region is CASRGFLARADTQYF. CDR3 DNA sequence: TGTGCCAGCAGGGGGTTTCTAGCCAGAGCAGATACGCAGTATTTT.

The chain couples TRBV2 to TRBJ2-7, with 8 bases fitting TRBD2. Germline CDR1 SNHLY, CDR2 FYNNEI. V lost 7 bases, J lost 3 bases, and 11 bases stayed unmatched. The CDR3 is 15 amino acids. CDR3 amino acids: CASTATPGGNYEQYF. Here the CDR3 DNA reads TGTGCCAGCACCGCCACCCCGGGAGGGAACTACGAGCAGTACTTC. Full variable domain (missing parts from reference TRBV2 and TRBJ2-7): EPEVTQTPSHQVTQMGQEVILRCVPISNHLYFYWYRQILGQKVEFLVSFYNNEISEKSEIFDDQFSVERPDGSNFTLKIRSTKLEDSAMYFCASTATPGGNYEQYFGPGTRLTVT.

The genes are TRBV7-9 and TRBJ2-7; 8 bases are a match to TRBD1. V gave up 5 bases and J gave up 6 bases; unmatched junction bases: 6. There are 13 residues in the CDR3. Germline CDR1 is SEHNR and CDR2 is FQNEAQ (reference sequence). The chain's CDR3 is CASSRGQAGEQYF. In DNA form, the CDR3 reads TGTGCCAGCAGCCGGGGACAGGCGGGCGAGCAGTACTTC.

This chain links TRBV2 with TRBJ2-7; 9 bases map to TRBD1. The germline V gene has CDR1 SNHLY and CDR2 FYNNEI. This CDR3 spans 15 amino acids. V lost 0 bases, J lost 1 base, and 1 base stayed unmatched. CDR3 bases: TGTGCCAGCAGTGAAGCACAGGGGGCATCCTACGAGCAGTACTTC. It is translated as CASSEAQGASYEQYF.

This clone has just a few counts. The J gene is TRBJ1-2, the V gene TRBV7-8; 8 positions agree with TRBD1. This CDR3 has 14 amino acids. The germline gives CDR1 SGHVS, CDR2 FQNEAQ. The V gene end was trimmed by 5 bases and the J gene end by 4 bases; junction bases not matched to a gene: 6. CDR3: CASSPLQGGYGYTF. In DNA form, the CDR3 reads TGTGCCAGCAGCCCTCTACAGGGGGGCTATGGCTACACCTTC.